A single sample gave rise to the 19 T cell receptor beta chains below, sequenced in a study of blood T cell repertoires in COVID-19. TCRdb's table, derived via immunoSEQ multiplex PCR, lists solely in-frame clones and lacks some. The sample shows about 60,000 clones, roughly 71% of them seen only once. The sequenced sample consisted of peripheral blood. The receptors originated from a human donor in a cohort sampled during active COVID-19.

The rearrangement joins TRBV23-1 to TRBJ1-1, with 11 bases fitting TRBD1. TRBV23-1 is placed among ORFs of uncertain function. The CDR3 covers 15 residues. Trimming took 6 bases from V and 4 from J; bases not matched to a gene: 7. The CDR3 bases are TGCGCCAGCAGGCCTACCGGGACAGGGGGCACTGAAGCTTTCTTT. It yields the protein CASRPTGTGGTEAFF.

This chain uses TRBV4-1 with TRBJ1-4; D is ambiguous. Germline V gene lookup returns CDR1 MGHRA and CDR2 YSYEKL. CDR3 length: 15 amino acids. V lost 1 base and J lost 0, with 6 bases in between. As DNA, the CDR3 is TGCGCCAGCAGCCAAGGGGCAGCAACTAATGAAAAACTGTTTTTT. Its protein product is CASSQGAATNEKLFF.

There are a few counts of this clone. The chain couples TRBV5-6 to TRBJ1-1; TRBD1 aligns across 8 bases. This CDR3 contains 14 residues. Germline-derived CDR1 and CDR2 are SGHDT and YYEEEE. V trimming: 3 bases; J trimming: 0 bases; junction bases outside the gene matches: 1. Written as DNA, the CDR3 is TGTGCCAGCAGCTGGGGACAGGTGAACACTGAAGCTTTCTTT. This encodes CASSWGQVNTEAFF.

This chain connects TRBV19 to TRBJ1-1; D is possibly TRBD1 (5 bases). This CDR3 has 13 amino acids. Per the germline V gene, CDR1 is LNHDA and CDR2 is SQIVND (reference sequence). V lost 8 bases and J lost 5, with 15 bases in between. The DNA of the CDR3 is TGTGCCAGTGGGGGGTCGGCGCGTACTGAAGCTTTCTTT. This sequence encodes CASGGSARTEAFF.

The V call is TRBV28, the J call TRBJ2-5; TRBD2 aligns across 8 bases. V lost 4 bases, J lost 5 bases, and 15 bases stayed unmatched. This CDR3 is built from 17 residues. Germline CDR1 reads MDHEN; CDR2 reads SYDVKM. For the CDR3, the DNA is TGTGCCAGCAGTTCCCCTCGGACTAGCAGTGAGAAGGAGACCCAGTACTTC. Translated: CASSSPRTSSEKETQYF. The full variable domain, with the rest looked up from reference TRBV28 and TRBJ2-5, is DVKVTQSSRYLVKRTGEKVFLECVQDMDHENMFWYRQDPGLGLRLIYFSYDVKMKEKGDIPEGYSVSREKKERFSLILESASTNQTSMYLCASSSPRTSSEKETQYFGPGTRLLVL.

The rearrangement joins TRBV11-2 to TRBJ1-5, with a weak D call TRBD1 (6 bases). Looked up from germline, CDR1 is SGHAT and CDR2 is FQNNGV. The CDR3 runs 13 residues. V was trimmed by 6 bases and J by 1 base, leaving 7 bases between them. CDR3 protein: CASRTGSNQPQHF. DNA for the CDR3: TGTGCCAGCAGGACAGGAAGCAATCAGCCCCAGCATTTT. Together with reference TRBV11-2 and TRBJ1-5, the CDR3 gives the full variable domain: EAGVAQSPRYKIIEKRQSVAFWCNPISGHATLYWYQQILGQGPKLLIQFQNNGVVDDSQLPKDRFSAERLKGVDSTLKIQPAKLEDSAVYLCASRTGSNQPQHFGDGTRLSIL.

The table lists this clone with a count of one. This sequence joins TRBV2 and TRBJ2-7; a weak D match, TRBD1 (5 bases). The CDR3 is made up of 13 amino acids. Trimming shortened V by 6 bases and J by 6 bases, and 15 bases separated the two germline ends. Germline V gene data show CDR1 as SNHLY and CDR2 as FYNNEI. The CDR3 region has the DNA TGTGCCAGCAGGGTGCTGGGGCCCACCGAGCAGTACTTC. This codes for CASRVLGPTEQYF.

The chain couples TRBV7-2 to TRBJ2-1; 11 bases align to TRBD2. Germline V CDR1 and CDR2: SGHTA, FQGNSA. The CDR3 totals 15 residues. V lost 5 bases and J lost 6; bases outside the gene matches: 6. The CDR3: CASSPPGTSGNEQFF. As DNA, the CDR3 is TGTGCCAGCAGCCCCCCCGGGACTAGCGGCAATGAGCAGTTCTTC.

This clone was detected a few times. Here the CDR3 DNA reads TGCGCCAGCAGCCTTGGACAGGGGGACAAAGCTTTCTTT. Translation gives CASSLGQGDKAFF. This sequence joins TRBV4-3 and TRBJ1-1; 10 nucleotides agree with TRBD1. Per the germline V gene, CDR1 is LGHNA and CDR2 is YSLEER. The CDR3 spans 13 residues. V shed 4 bases and J 9 bases; nucleotides not matched to a gene: 5.

This clone was detected ten times or more. The gene calls are TRBV29-1 and TRBJ1-1; 8 bases line up with TRBD1. CDR1 and CDR2 from the germline V gene are SQVTM and ANQGSEA. CDR3 size: 14 residues. V trimming: 6 bases; J trimming: 5 bases; junction bases outside the gene matches: 11. DNA of the CDR3: TGCAGCGTCGAAACAGGGGGAACGCGGACTGAAGCTTTCTTT. Translation: CSVETGGTRTEAFF.

The chain carries TRBV7-6 and TRBJ2-7; the match to TRBD1 covers 8 bases. This CDR3 has 15 amino acids. The J segment lost 2 bases and the V segment lost 3 bases, leaving 6 bases of the junction unmatched. The germline V gene has CDR1 SGHVS and CDR2 FNYEAQ. Here the CDR3 DNA reads TGTGCCAGCAGCTTGTCCGGGACAGGTACCTACGAGCAGTACTTC. Amino acids: CASSLSGTGTYEQYF.

The CDR3 DNA reads as TGCGCCAGCAGGGAAGGTGGGCGGGACTTCTCAGATACGCAGTATTTT. Translated: CASREGGRDFSDTQYF. The chain uses TRBV5-1 and TRBJ2-3, with a tentative D call TRBD2 (6 bases). Germline lookup yields CDR1 SGHRS and CDR2 YFSETQ. The CDR3 has 16 amino acids. V lost 5 bases, J lost 4 bases, and 20 bases lay in between.

V is TRBV12-3 or TRBV12-4 and J is TRBJ1-1; perhaps TRBD1 as D (5 bases). Trimming took off 6 bases at V and 5 bases at J, with 13 bases between the two ends. The CDR3 length is 13 residues. CDR3 sequence: CASSSNQGTEAFF. The CDR3 DNA sequence: TGTGCCAGCAGCTCAAACCAGGGAACTGAAGCTTTCTTT.

The chain uses TRBV28 and TRBJ1-2; 11 bases line up with TRBD1. Germline V gives CDR1 MDHEN, CDR2 SYDVKM. This CDR3 is built from 17 residues. Trimming cost V 4 bases and J 4 bases; bases outside gene matches: 11. The CDR3 region has the DNA TGTGCCAGCAGTTACCCTCCCGGACAGGGGGCCGGCTATGGCTACACCTTC. This codes for CASSYPPGQGAGYGYTF.

This clone was seen only once. V and J are TRBV9 and TRBJ2-3, with 7 nucleotides matching TRBD2. The CDR3 covers 13 residues. CDR1 is SGDLS and CDR2 is YYNGEE in the germline V gene. J lost 6 bases, V lost 10 bases, and 11 bases had no gene match. The CDR3 nucleotides read TGTGCCGCCAGCCGAACAGCGGGGGATACGCAGTATTTT. It translates to CAASRTAGDTQYF.

This chain joins TRBV10-1 and TRBJ2-3; a weak D match, TRBD1 (5 bases). The germline V and J ends were trimmed by 3 bases and 2 bases, with 15 bases remaining between them. Germline CDR1 is WNHNN and CDR2 is SYGVQD (reference sequence). CDR3 size: 16 residues. CDR3 in DNA: TGCGCCAGCAGTGACGCCCGCAGGGTGGACACAGATACGCAGTATTTT. This codes for CASSDARRVDTDTQYF.

The chain carries TRBV28 and TRBJ2-1; perhaps TRBD2 as D (5 bases). The CDR3 has 17 residues. CDR1 is MDHEN and CDR2 is SYDVKM in the germline V gene. Trimming cost V 5 bases and J 8 bases, with 25 bases left between them. The CDR3 loop is CASSRPVEDDGSDEQFF. CDR3 nucleotides: TGTGCCAGCAGTCGCCCGGTCGAGGACGATGGGAGTGATGAGCAGTTCTTC. The full variable domain, rest sourced from reference TRBV28 and TRBJ2-1, is DVKVTQSSRYLVKRTGEKVFLECVQDMDHENMFWYRQDPGLGLRLIYFSYDVKMKEKGDIPEGYSVSREKKERFSLILESASTNQTSMYLCASSRPVEDDGSDEQFFGPGTRLTVL.

This chain joins TRBV10-3 and TRBJ2-1; a weak D match, TRBD2 (5 bases). V was trimmed by 1 base and J by 10 bases, leaving 11 bases between them. CDR3 size: 13 residues. The V gene's germline CDR1 is ENHRY and CDR2 SYGVKD. CDR3 sequence (DNA): TGTGCCATCAGTGAGTTTAGCGCAAGGGAGCAGTTCTTC. Translated: CAISEFSAREQFF.

This chain links TRBV24-1 with TRBJ1-1; 8 nucleotides line up with TRBD1. From germline, CDR1 is KGHDR and CDR2 SFDVKD. This CDR3 is built from 13 residues. With 7 bases clipped from V and 5 bases from J, the junction kept 5 bases outside the gene matches. The CDR3 DNA reads as TGTGCCACCAGCCAGGGGGCCGGAACTGAAGCTTTCTTT. Translating gives CATSQGAGTEAFF.